Listed below are T cell receptor beta chains from one sample, sequenced in a study of T cell responses to AZD1222 COVID-19 vaccine. TCRdb keeps only in-frame clones here, not all; method: immunoSEQ multiplex PCR. Of more than 25,000 clones detected, under 90% appear once; the ten largest clones hold 1% to 1.5%. This material consisted of peripheral blood, taken on day 0 of AZD1222 vaccination. The receptors originated from an adult in good health. The CDR3 runs from the conserved cysteine through the conserved F or W. The D gene is left open where the match is weak.

v_gene | d_gene | CDR3aa
TRBV30 | TRBD1 | CAWTGGWYGYTF
TRBV29-1 | . | CSVERGTGELFF
TRBV6-2/TRBV6-3 | . | CASSDLGGAMNTEAFF
TRBV4-2 | TRBD2 | CASSQASGHPDTQYF
TRBV6-2/TRBV6-3 | TRBD1 | CASSYMGQGKGNTEAFF
TRBV4-3 | TRBD1 | CASSQDPGQDMGTQYF
TRBV23-1 | . | CASSQLAGADNSPLHF
TRBV7-8 | . | CASSLVAGKGGETQYF
TRBV19 | . | CASSPARTYNEQFF
TRBV5-1 | . | CASSPRAVLDNEQFF
TRBV2 | . | CASSDLQGNQPQHF
TRBV3-1/TRBV3-2 | . | CASSLSSYEQYF
TRBV4-1 | TRBD2 | CASSAPSGRVGGELFF
TRBV12-5 | . | CASGLESTYNSPLHF
TRBV18 | . | CASSPKPEAHYGYTF
TRBV5-4 | TRBD1 | CASSLPTGADPYNSPLHF
TRBV19 | . | CASSVVGDSSYEQYF
TRBV7-8 | TRBD1 | CASSPGTGGIAEAFF
TRBV2 | . | CASSGNIQGTQHF
TRBV5-1 | . | CASSFRGGSYEQYF
TRBV6-5 | . | CASSPSGIEAFF
TRBV7-2 | . | CASSPRRSSYNSPLHF
TRBV20-1 | . | CSARRNTEAFF
TRBV15 | . | CATSRDGFSYEQYF
TRBV7-9 | . | CASSLASGWETQYF
TRBV9 | . | CASSVAPASASYEQYF
TRBV12-5 | . | CASGRRDEQDQPQHF
TRBV27 | TRBD2 | CASSAGGPYNEQFF
TRBV29-1 | . | CSVGEGGTQYF
TRBV23-1 | TRBD1 | CASSQDRANEQYF
TRBV28 | . | CASLGGGTSYEQYF
TRBV12-3/TRBV12-4 | TRBD1 | CASSSRGGTEAFF